This T cell receptor (beta chain) derives from a study of blood T cells in healthy people across ages (dated by TCRdb to 2013 to 2016). Looking at the study overall: Template switching captured roughly one uniquely barcoded TCR beta cDNA molecule per two T cells in model experiments. To avoid experimental bias, donors of different ages were distributed randomly across sequencing lanes. Age-related changes in TCR beta repertoire diversity were measured in the study by deep sequencing normalized with unique cDNA molecular identifiers. Two additional independent replicas of 1 million unique cDNA reads from the same blood draw were analyzed for two donors (one aged 18 to 29 and one aged 80 or older). The donors were divided into four age groups: young (average around 15 years), middle-aged (roughly 42), aged (62) and long-lived (roughly 88). Beyond this particular receptor, the publication reports: The percentage of naive T cells measured by flow cytometry correlated strongly with observed TCR beta diversity. Estimates of total diversity from one million sequenced T cells were regarded as lower bounds and underestimates. As age increased, observed TCR beta diversity per million T cells dropped in a roughly linear way, and a significant reduction was already evident by age approximately 40. Compared with the aged group, the long-lived group had more naive CD4+ T cells, fewer expanded clones and increased TCR diversity, a pattern suggesting age selection. Conclusive comparison of naive and antigen-experienced compartments was prevented by the profiling of bulk unsorted PBMCs. Because the CMV infection status of the donors was unknown, age-related changes in expanded clonotypes may potentially have been confounded.

Points on this clonotype: Its antigen is still unknown. Base qualities are not provided; no much larger clone lies one nucleotide away.

The roughly 37 donors, aged roughly 6 to 100 years, were systemically healthy Caucasian individuals from Russia. Approximately 10 milliliters of peripheral blood were collected from each donor into EDTA-treated Vacutainer tubes. Ficoll-Paque density-gradient centrifugation was used to isolate PBMCs, with at least 6.5 million obtained per sample. Trizol reagent was used to extract total RNA from PBMCs, with at least 6 micrograms per sample. For every donor, an aliquot of PBMCs went through flow cytometry to measure the percentages of naive CD45RAhigh/CD27high T cells. Looking up the germline V gene yields CDR1 MDHEN and CDR2 SYDVKM. A distance of 16 bases separates the germline ends of V and J, which lose 6 bases and 0 bases respectively. The CDR3 measures 16 amino acids from cysteine to phenylalanine. Just the 48-base CDR3 DNA is kept, in frame starting at base 1. Library method: 5' RACE. Sequenced using an Illumina HiSeq 2500. A second 7 to 11 cycle PCR used a sample-barcoded 5' primer and a J-beta primer mix. A template-switch 5' adaptor carrying 12 random nucleotides introduced a unique molecular identifier onto each TCR beta cDNA molecule. Each sample yielded at least 2.5 million CDR3-containing paired-end reads. First-strand cDNA was synthesized from all RNA with the Mint cDNA synthesis kit, primed by a TRBC-specific oligonucleotide. Following uracil-DNA glycosylase treatment, a first 18-cycle PCR with universal primers M1SS and BC2_uni_R was performed on all cDNA. As for how the authors treated the data: Each sample was normalized by randomly selecting 1 million high-quality reads, each carrying a distinct molecular identifier. Instead of being binned into consensus sequences, reads that shared molecular identifiers were thrown out. MiTCR, with a Q25 quality threshold and the strictest error-elimination algorithm, was used for CDR3 identification, clonotype clustering and error correction. Lower-bound total TCR beta diversity was estimated with a nonparametric unseen species model using Euler transformation. TCRdb cleaned the public reads at Q25 with fastp, built clones with MiXCR and kept in-frame beta chains. Identical CDR3 proteins give one entry, which carries the most common genes and DNA. The authors' filters were not applied to this entry. This sample gives 350,000 to 450,000 distinct CDR3 sequences in total; approximately 52% of them show up just once. The ten most abundant clones make up 51% of the sample.

The rearranged chain carries TRBV28 and TRBJ2-3; no D segment can be confidently identified. Sequences were obtained from blood. This receptor was obtained from a man in his 60s in good health. The CDR3 has the sequence CASSPFTVISTDTQYF. The DNA is TGTGCCAGCAGCCCCTTCACAGTGATTAGCACAGATACGCAGTATTTT. Beyond the CDR3, the reference TRBV28 and TRBJ2-3 genes provide the residues; the full variable domain reads: DVKVTQSSRYLVKRTGEKVFLECVQDMDHENMFWYRQDPGLGLRLIYFSYDVKMKEKGDIPEGYSVSREKKERFSLILESASTNQTSMYLCASSPFTVISTDTQYFGPGTRLTVL.